This TCR beta chain was found in a study of blood T cell repertoires in COVID-19. In the study overall: Samples of COVID-19 (acute and convalescent) were obtained from the United States, Italy and Spain. The cDNA or gDNA used as material had been derived from T cells, B-cell-depleted T cells, or PBMCs.

The authors' processing: By means of reference gene primer amplification, nucleated cell counts were estimated. Produced via immunoSEQ multiplex PCR; TCRdb's table is partial and in-frame only. The V and J calls and clone size were taken over from that table, and D and trimming were inferred from the DNA. The repertoire consists of about 210,000 clones, with roughly 80% occurring once and the leading ten covering about 2.5%. Trimming removed 3 bases from V and 7 bases from J; junction bases left unmatched: 5. This CDR3 spans 14 amino acids. In germline, CDR1 is SGHRS, CDR2 YFSETQ. The gene calls are TRBV5-1 and TRBJ1-4; 8 nucleotides match TRBD1. The sample taken for sequencing was peripheral blood. The TCR sequence derives from a middle-aged woman with active or convalescent COVID-19. CDR3 loop: CASSWTGHIEKLFF. The CDR3 DNA is TGCGCCAGCAGCTGGACAGGGCATATTGAAAAACTGTTTTTT.